The present T cell receptor (beta chain) was sequenced within a study of radiotherapy plus CTLA-4 blockade in lung cancer. Study-level results: Peripheral blood showed expansion of tumor-derived TCR clones after radiotherapy and ipilimumab. It was early blood T cell clone dynamics, with interferon-beta, that reportedly best predicted response.

Some clones are missing from TCRdb's copy, which holds only in-frame ones; the method was immunoSEQ multiplex PCR. The sample yields around 44,000 clones, around 77% seen once. V was shortened by 6 bases and J by 0 bases, with 17 bases between the two germline ends. Germline-derived CDR1 and CDR2 are SGHAT and FQNNGV. This CDR3 has 16 residues. In the case of this clone: Its specificity is unknown.

Those patients who had chemo-refractory metastatic non-small-cell lung cancer were given focal radiation along with CTLA-4 blockade through ipilimumab. This clonotype originated in a human donor with non-small cell lung cancer whose response to radiotherapy plus ipilimumab could not be evaluated. The chain employs TRBV11-2 and TRBJ1-2; the D is unclear. Specimen: peripheral blood, collected from a patient treated with radiotherapy plus ipilimumab. Here the CDR3 reads CASRSVRVFSNYGYTF. The CDR3, as DNA: TGTGCCAGCAGATCGGTCCGGGTATTCTCTAACTATGGCTACACCTTC.